A single sample is the source of the 26 T cell receptor beta chains below, sequenced in a study of patients and donors after allogeneic stem cell transplantation. TCRdb recomputed calls from the RT-PCR reads with MiXCR, one row per CDR3 protein. The repertoire holds about 87,000 distinct CDR3 sequences, approximately 5% seen once, with about 3% in the top ten. The source material was blood, either unsorted or a sorted T cell fraction (not recorded which). All receptors derive from a human donor who was either an allogeneic HSCT recipient or a stem cell or donor lymphocyte infusion donor (not recorded which). It is not recorded whose cells these are; they may come from a transplant donor.

V and J are TRBV30 and TRBJ2-5; possible D gene TRBD1, 5 bases. This CDR3 has 13 residues. V lost 0 bases and J 4 bases, leaving 9 bases between the germline ends. CDR1 is GTSNPN, CDR2 SVGIG, per germline (reference sequence). Here the CDR3 reads CAWSVGARETQYF. As DNA, the CDR3 is TGTGCCTGGAGTGTAGGGGCCAGAGAGACCCAGTACTTC.

The chain couples TRBV10-3 to TRBJ2-7; perhaps D is TRBD1 or TRBD2 (6 bases each). Trimming took 2 bases from V and 1 from J, leaving 12 bases between them. CDR1 is ENHRY and CDR2 is SYGVKD in the germline V gene. This CDR3 has 15 amino acids. The DNA for the CDR3 is TGTGCCATCAGTGAGATTAGGGGGGATTCCTACGAGCAGTACTTC. Translating it yields CAISEIRGDSYEQYF.

This clonotype was counted at least ten times. The chain combines TRBV5-1 with TRBJ2-3, with 8 bases aligning to TRBD1. The trim removed 3 bases at V and 5 bases at J, leaving 5 bases unmatched. CDR1 and CDR2 (germline): SGHRS, YFSETQ. The CDR3 extends over 14 amino acids. CDR3 sequence: CASSSGGLGDTQYF. DNA of the CDR3: TGCGCCAGCAGCTCAGGGGGCCTGGGAGATACGCAGTATTTT.

This clonotype was seen repeatedly, ten times or more. The J gene is TRBJ1-5, the V gene TRBV27; D perhaps matches TRBD1 (5 bases). There are 16 residues in the CDR3. CDR1 is MNHEY and CDR2 is SMNVEV in the germline V gene (reference sequence). The V gene lost 2 bases and the J gene lost 1 base, with 12 bases spanning the gap. The CDR3 loop reads CASSLLGQGSNQPQHF. The CDR3 region has the DNA TGTGCCAGCAGTTTACTGGGCCAGGGCAGCAATCAGCCCCAGCATTTT.

CDR3 in amino acids: CASSLVLSDTQYF. The CDR3 DNA follows: TGTGCCAGCAGCTTGGTCTTATCGGATACGCAGTATTTT. The V gene is TRBV5-6, the J gene TRBJ2-3; D is ambiguous. This CDR3 contains 13 residues. Trimming took off 0 bases at V and 6 bases at J, with 8 bases between the two ends. Germline assignment: CDR1 SGHDT and CDR2 YYEEEE.

This chain uses TRBV19 with TRBJ1-1; the D is unclear. The CDR3 spans 15 residues. The V and J ends lost 7 bases and 5 bases respectively, with 20 bases between them. In germline, CDR1 is LNHDA, CDR2 SQIVND (reference sequence). CDR3 bases: TGTGCCAGTATCCCCTCCGGGTTCGGCGGGACTGAAGCTTTCTTT. Its protein product is CASIPSGFGGTEAFF.

V is TRBV11-3 and J is TRBJ2-1, with 9 bases matching TRBD2. The CDR3 loop spans 13 amino acids. Per the germline V gene, CDR1 is SGHNT and CDR2 is YENEEA. Trimming cost V 4 bases and J 6 bases; bases outside gene matches: 1. The DNA of the CDR3 is TGTGCCAGCAGCTCGACTAGCGGCAATGAGCAGTTCTTC. It is translated as CASSSTSGNEQFF.

The chain combines TRBV18 with TRBJ2-6; 8 nucleotides agree with TRBD2. The germline gives CDR1 KGHSH, CDR2 LQKENI. CDR3 length: 17 amino acids. V lost 3 bases, J lost 0 bases, and 4 bases stayed unmatched. The CDR3 loop reads CASSPSGSHSGANVLTF. For the CDR3, the DNA is TGTGCCAGCTCACCGAGCGGGAGCCACTCTGGGGCCAACGTCCTGACTTTC.

At least ten counts were recorded for this clonotype. This chain uses TRBV4-1 with TRBJ1-2; 9 bases fit TRBD1. The length of the CDR3 is 16 residues. The V gene end was trimmed by 0 bases and the J gene end by 6 bases; junction bases not matched to a gene: 8. The germline V gene encodes CDR1 MGHRA and CDR2 YSYEKL. CDR3: CASSQDPGQGHHGYTF. CDR3 coding DNA: TGCGCCAGCAGCCAAGATCCGGGACAGGGACATCATGGCTACACCTTC.

This clonotype was recorded at least ten times. This chain uses TRBV2 with TRBJ1-2; D is uncertain. CDR1 and CDR2 (germline): SNHLY, FYNNEI. Trimming cost V 5 bases and J 8 bases, with 9 bases left between them. This CDR3 is 11 amino acids long. This CDR3 reads CASSPGKGYTF. Here the CDR3 DNA reads TGTGCCAGCAGTCCTGGAAAAGGCTACACCTTC.

This clonotype was observed many times. The CDR3 spells CASSQDRYEQYF. The CDR3 nucleotides read TGTGCCAGCAGCCAAGATCGTTACGAGCAGTACTTC. The chain recombines TRBV3-1 with TRBJ2-7; D remains ambiguous. Germline V CDR1 and CDR2: LGHDT, YNNKEL (reference sequence). V lost 0 bases and J 4 bases, leaving 4 bases between the germline ends. The CDR3 runs to 12 residues.

Ten or more counts support this clonotype. V is TRBV28 and J is TRBJ2-7, with D uncertain. The CDR3 is 12 residues long. CDR1 and CDR2 from the germline V gene are MDHEN and SYDVKM. V lost 6 bases to trimming and J lost 4 bases, with 10 bases between them. The DNA for the CDR3 is TGTGCCAGCAGCCCCGGAGCATACGAGCAGTACTTC. It yields the protein CASSPGAYEQYF.

In its sample, this clonotype was seen many times. This rearrangement joins TRBV19 to TRBJ2-7; TRBD1 is a possible D gene (5 bases). Looked up from germline, CDR1 is LNHDA and CDR2 is SQIVND (reference sequence). This CDR3 region has 17 residues. Trimming shortened V by 5 bases and J by 0 bases, and 20 bases separated the two germline ends. The CDR3 nucleotides read TGTGCCAGTAGTTCCGGACACCCACCTGGGCTCTCCTACGAGCAGTACTTC. The encoded protein is CASSSGHPPGLSYEQYF.

The sample holds many counts of this clonotype. This chain joins TRBV2 and TRBJ1-2, with D perhaps TRBD1 (5 bases). The CDR3 totals 17 residues. V was trimmed by 2 bases and J by 1 base, leaving 17 bases between them. Germline V gene sequence: CDR1 SNHLY, CDR2 FYNNEI. CDR3 protein: CASSELGPARHNYGYTF. CDR3 DNA: TGTGCCAGCAGTGAATTGGGGCCAGCCAGACATAACTATGGCTACACCTTC.

To note about this clonotype: A much larger clone lies a single base off, so this may be a read error. The CDR3 loop reads CATSVLTGETQYF. CDR3 nucleotides: TGTGCCACCAGTGTTTTAACAGGGGAGACCCAGTACTTC. The chain recombines TRBV24-1 with TRBJ2-5; D might be TRBD1 (6 bases). Germline lookup yields CDR1 KGHDR and CDR2 SFDVKD. This CDR3 has 13 residues. V was pared by 5 bases and J by 5 bases, with 11 bases between.

In its sample, this clonotype was seen many times. The chain uses TRBV23-1 and TRBJ2-7; weak D call: TRBD2 (6 bases). TRBV23-1 is flagged as an ORF with uncertain function. The V end lost 2 bases, the J end lost 7 bases, and 21 bases lay between the germline ends. The length of the CDR3 is 16 residues. This CDR3 reads CASSQHNTTRSGEQYF. DNA of the CDR3: TGCGCCAGCAGTCAACATAATACGACTAGATCGGGGGAGCAGTACTTC.

This clonotype was observed many times. V is TRBV20-1 and J is TRBJ2-5; D is undetermined. The CDR3 has 11 amino acids. The germline gives CDR1 DFQATT, CDR2 SNEGSKA (reference sequence). The V end was cut by 6 bases, the J end by 5 bases, with 10 bases between. Written as DNA, the CDR3 is TGCAGTGCCCCGGTCGTCGAGACCCAGTACTTC. It yields the protein CSAPVVETQYF.

This clonotype was counted ten times or more. The chain employs TRBV4-1 and TRBJ2-1, with 9 bases identical to TRBD2. Trimming removed 7 bases from V and 7 bases from J; junction bases left unmatched: 17. This CDR3 has 17 residues. Germline V lookup: CDR1 MGHRA, CDR2 YSYEKL. CDR3 loop: CASNRVGGGRARNEQFF. CDR3 nucleotides: TGCGCCAGCAATAGAGTTGGGGGCGGGAGGGCCCGAAATGAGCAGTTCTTC.

There are many counts of this clonotype. This chain uses TRBV18 with TRBJ2-4; TRBD1 aligns across 7 bases. The CDR3 has 14 amino acids. Germline CDR1 reads KGHSH; CDR2 reads LQKENI. V was pared by 6 bases and J by 3 bases, with 5 bases of the junction left unmatched. The DNA of the CDR3 is TGTGCCAGCTCTTCGGACAGGAACAAAAACATTCAGTACTTC. This translates into CASSSDRNKNIQYF.

This clonotype was counted at least ten times. J is TRBJ1-3 and V is TRBV5-1; D gene unclear. Germline V gene lookup returns CDR1 SGHRS and CDR2 YFSETQ. This CDR3 comprises 15 residues. Trimming took off 1 base at V and 3 bases at J, with 11 bases between the two ends. For the CDR3, the DNA is TGCGCCAGCAGCTTGTACACCTCAATTGGAAACACCATATATTTT. As protein: CASSLYTSIGNTIYF.

The rearrangement uses TRBV28 and TRBJ2-3; D possibly corresponds to TRBD2 (6 bases). V lost 11 bases to trimming and J lost 4 bases, with 25 bases between them. CDR1 and CDR2 (germline): MDHEN, SYDVKM. The CDR3 spans 16 residues. CDR3 sequence (DNA): TGTGCCGGGATGTCAGGGCGGCGGGCGGGGTCAGATACGCAGTATTTT. Translating it yields CAGMSGRRAGSDTQYF.

In its sample, this clonotype was seen a few times. The V and J genes are TRBV12-3 or TRBV12-4 and TRBJ1-2; 9 nucleotides line up with TRBD1. V lost 2 bases to trimming and J lost 6 bases; unmatched junction nucleotides: 10. CDR3 size: 16 residues. CDR3 protein: CASSLLGQGRNHGYTF. CDR3 in DNA: TGTGCCAGCAGTTTATTGGGACAGGGTAGGAATCATGGCTACACCTTC.

This clonotype has a count of ten or more. This chain links TRBV5-1 with TRBJ2-7; 9 bases line up with TRBD1. The germline CDR1 and CDR2 sequences are SGHRS and YFSETQ. CDR3 length: 16 amino acids. V lost 0 bases to trimming and J lost 4 bases; unmatched junction nucleotides: 8. Written as DNA, the CDR3 is TGCGCCAGCAGCTTGGCCGCCGGGACAGGGAGATACGAGCAGTACTTC. Its protein product is CASSLAAGTGRYEQYF.

This clonotype appeared many times. The chain employs TRBV12-3 or TRBV12-4 and TRBJ2-2, with D tentatively TRBD2 (5 bases). V lost 5 bases and J lost 5, with 12 bases in between. CDR3 size: 14 residues. CDR3 residues: CASSPRTGTGELFF. Written as DNA, the CDR3 is TGTGCCAGCAGTCCCAGGACTGGTACCGGGGAGCTGTTTTTT.

This clonotype was observed a handful of times. V gene TRBV6-1 combines with J gene TRBJ1-1, with D uncertain. The germline CDR1 and CDR2 sequences are MNHNS and SASEGT. This CDR3 is 13 amino acids long. V shed 5 bases and J shed 4 bases, with 11 bases lying between them. CDR3 in amino acids: CASSLRVRTEAFF. CDR3 DNA: TGTGCCAGCAGTCTGAGGGTACGCACTGAAGCTTTCTTT.

This clonotype has at least ten counts. The chain recombines TRBV30 with TRBJ2-4; tentatively, D is TRBD1 or TRBD2 (5 bases each). Trimming stripped 0 bases from V and 9 bases from J, with 15 bases between. CDR1 and CDR2 from the germline V gene are GTSNPN and SVGIG (reference sequence). The CDR3 contains 14 residues. CDR3 nucleotides: TGTGCCTGGAGTGTTGGCCTGGGGGATAGCATTCAGTACTTC. Translating it yields CAWSVGLGDSIQYF.